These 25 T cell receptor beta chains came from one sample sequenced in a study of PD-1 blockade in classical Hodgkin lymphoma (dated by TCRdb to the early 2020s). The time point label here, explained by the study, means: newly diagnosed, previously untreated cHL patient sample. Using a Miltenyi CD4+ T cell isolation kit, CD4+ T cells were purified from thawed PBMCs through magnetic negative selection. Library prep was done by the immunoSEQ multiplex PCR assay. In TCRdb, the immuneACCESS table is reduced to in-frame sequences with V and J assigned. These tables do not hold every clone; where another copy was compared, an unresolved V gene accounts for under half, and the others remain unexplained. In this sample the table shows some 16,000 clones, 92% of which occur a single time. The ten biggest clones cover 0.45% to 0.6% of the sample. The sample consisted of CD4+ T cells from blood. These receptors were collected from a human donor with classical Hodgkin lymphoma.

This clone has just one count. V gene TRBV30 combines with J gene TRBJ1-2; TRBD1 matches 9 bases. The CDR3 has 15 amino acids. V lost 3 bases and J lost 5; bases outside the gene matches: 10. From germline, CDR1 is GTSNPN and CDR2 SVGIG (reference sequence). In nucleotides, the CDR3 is TGTGCCTGGAGGGGACAGGGCGTCCTCCTATATGGCTACACCTTC. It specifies CAWRGQGVLLYGYTF.

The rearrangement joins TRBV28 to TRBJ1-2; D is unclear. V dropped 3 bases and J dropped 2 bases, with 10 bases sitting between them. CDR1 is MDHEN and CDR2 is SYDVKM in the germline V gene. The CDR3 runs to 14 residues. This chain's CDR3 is CASSFAGANYGYTF. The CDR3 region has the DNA TGTGCCAGCAGTTTCGCAGGAGCCAACTATGGCTACACCTTC.

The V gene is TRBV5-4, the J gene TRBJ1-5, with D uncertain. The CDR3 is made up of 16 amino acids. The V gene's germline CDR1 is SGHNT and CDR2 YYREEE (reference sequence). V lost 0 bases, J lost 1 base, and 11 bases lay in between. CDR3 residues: CASSLDEFLSNQPQHF. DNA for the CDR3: TGTGCCAGCAGCTTGGATGAATTTTTGAGCAATCAGCCCCAGCATTTT.

CDR3 region: CASSRGTGNEKLFF. CDR3 DNA sequence: TGTGCCAGCAGCCGCGGGACAGGGAATGAAAAACTGTTTTTT. This sequence joins TRBV7-8 and TRBJ1-4, with 9 positions matching TRBD1. The V segment lost 5 bases and the J segment 5 bases; nucleotides outside the gene matches: 3. Germline V gene sequence: CDR1 SGHVS, CDR2 FQNEAQ. The CDR3 runs to 14 residues.

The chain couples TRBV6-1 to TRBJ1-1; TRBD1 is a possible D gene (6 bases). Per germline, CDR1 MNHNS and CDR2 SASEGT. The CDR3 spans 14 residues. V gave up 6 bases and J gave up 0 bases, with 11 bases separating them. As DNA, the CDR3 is TGTGCCAGCAGGGATGGGGGCATGAACACTGAAGCTTTCTTT. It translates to CASRDGGMNTEAFF.

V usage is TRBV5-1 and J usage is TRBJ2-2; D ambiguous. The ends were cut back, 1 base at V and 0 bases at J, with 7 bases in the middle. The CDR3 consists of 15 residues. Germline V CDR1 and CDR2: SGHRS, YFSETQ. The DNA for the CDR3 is TGCGCCAGCAGCTTGCCCACACCGAACACCGGGGAGCTGTTTTTT. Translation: CASSLPTPNTGELFF.

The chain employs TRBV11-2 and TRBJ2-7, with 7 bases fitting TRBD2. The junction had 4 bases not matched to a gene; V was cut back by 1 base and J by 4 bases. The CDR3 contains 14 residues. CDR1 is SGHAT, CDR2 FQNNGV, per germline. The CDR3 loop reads CASSLAGGTYEQYF. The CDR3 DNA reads TGTGCCAGCAGCTTAGCGGGAGGAACATACGAGCAGTACTTC.

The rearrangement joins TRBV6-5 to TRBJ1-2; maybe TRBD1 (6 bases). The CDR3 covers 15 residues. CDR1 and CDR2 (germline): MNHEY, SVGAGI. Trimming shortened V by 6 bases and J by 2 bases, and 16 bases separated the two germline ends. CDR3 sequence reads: CASSPDRGGNYGYTF. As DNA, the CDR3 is TGTGCCAGCAGCCCAGACCGAGGGGGGAACTATGGCTACACCTTC.

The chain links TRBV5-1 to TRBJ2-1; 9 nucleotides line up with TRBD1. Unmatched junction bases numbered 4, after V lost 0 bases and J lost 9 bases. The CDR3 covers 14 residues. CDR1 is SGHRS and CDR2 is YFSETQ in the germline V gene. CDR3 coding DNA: TGCGCCAGCAGCTTGGGGACAGGGGACAGTGAGCAGTTCTTC. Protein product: CASSLGTGDSEQFF.

This CDR3 reads CASTIPTENTGELFF. CDR3 DNA: TGTGCCAGCACTATTCCGACCGAAAACACCGGGGAGCTGTTTTTT. This chain uses TRBV28 with TRBJ2-2; no clear D gene. Germline CDR1 is MDHEN and CDR2 is SYDVKM. V shed 7 bases and J shed 2 bases, with 14 bases lying between them. This CDR3 comprises 15 residues.

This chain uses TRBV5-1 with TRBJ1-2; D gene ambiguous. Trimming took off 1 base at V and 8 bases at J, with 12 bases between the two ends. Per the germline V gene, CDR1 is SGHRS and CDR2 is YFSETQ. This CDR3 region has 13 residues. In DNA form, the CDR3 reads TGCGCCAGCAGCTTGAACACAGAATTCGGCTACACCTTC. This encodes CASSLNTEFGYTF.

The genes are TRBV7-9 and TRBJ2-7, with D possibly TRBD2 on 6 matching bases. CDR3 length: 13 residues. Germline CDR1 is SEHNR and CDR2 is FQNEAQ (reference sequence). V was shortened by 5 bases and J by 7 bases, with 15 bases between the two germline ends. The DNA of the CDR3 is TGTGCCAGCAGCGCTCTACCTGGGGGGGAGCAGTACTTC. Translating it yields CASSALPGGEQYF.

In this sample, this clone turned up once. CDR3 sequence reads: CASSLRASGNTGELFF. Written as DNA, the CDR3 is TGTGCCAGCAGCTTAAGGGCTAGCGGGAACACCGGGGAGCTGTTTTTT. The V gene is TRBV7-6, the J gene TRBJ2-2; 7 bases fit TRBD2. Looked up from germline, CDR1 is SGHVS and CDR2 is FNYEAQ. This CDR3 has 16 residues. The V segment lost 2 bases and the J segment 1 base; nucleotides outside the gene matches: 4.

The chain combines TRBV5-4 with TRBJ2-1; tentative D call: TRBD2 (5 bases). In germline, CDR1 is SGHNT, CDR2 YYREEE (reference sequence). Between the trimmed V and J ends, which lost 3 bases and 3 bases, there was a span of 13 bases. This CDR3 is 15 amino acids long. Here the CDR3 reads CASSSELLGYNEQFF. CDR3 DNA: TGTGCCAGCAGCTCCGAACTACTAGGCTACAATGAGCAGTTCTTC.

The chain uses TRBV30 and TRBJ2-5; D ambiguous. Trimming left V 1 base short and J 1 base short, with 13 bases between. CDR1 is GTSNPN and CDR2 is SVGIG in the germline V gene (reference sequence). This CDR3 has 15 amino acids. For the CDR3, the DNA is TGTGCCTGGAGTGGCCCCACGCGGCTCCAAGAGACCCAGTACTTC. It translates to CAWSGPTRLQETQYF. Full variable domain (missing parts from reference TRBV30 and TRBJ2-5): SQTIHQWPATLVQPVGSPLSLECTVEGTSNPNLYWYRQAAGRGLQLLFYSVGIGQISSEVPQNLSASRPQDRQFILSSKKLLLSDSGFYLCAWSGPTRLQETQYFGPGTRLLVL.

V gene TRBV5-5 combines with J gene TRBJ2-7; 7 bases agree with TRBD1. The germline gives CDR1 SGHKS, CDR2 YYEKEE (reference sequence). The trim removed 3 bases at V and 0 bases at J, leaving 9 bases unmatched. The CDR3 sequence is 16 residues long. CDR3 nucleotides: TGTGCCAGCAGCTCCCAAGGGGGCCGAAGCTCCTACGAGCAGTACTTC. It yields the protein CASSSQGGRSSYEQYF.

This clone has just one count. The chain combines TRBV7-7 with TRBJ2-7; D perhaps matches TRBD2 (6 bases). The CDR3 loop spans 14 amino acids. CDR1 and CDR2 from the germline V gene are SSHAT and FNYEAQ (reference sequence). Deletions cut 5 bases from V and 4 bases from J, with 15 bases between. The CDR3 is CASSPGEGRYEQYF. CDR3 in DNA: TGTGCCAGCAGCCCTGGGGAAGGGAGGTACGAGCAGTACTTC.

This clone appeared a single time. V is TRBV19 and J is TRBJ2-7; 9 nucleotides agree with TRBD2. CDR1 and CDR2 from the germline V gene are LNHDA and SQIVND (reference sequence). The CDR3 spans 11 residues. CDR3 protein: CASGSGYEQYF. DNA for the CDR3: TGTGCTAGCGGGAGTGGCTACGAGCAGTACTTC.

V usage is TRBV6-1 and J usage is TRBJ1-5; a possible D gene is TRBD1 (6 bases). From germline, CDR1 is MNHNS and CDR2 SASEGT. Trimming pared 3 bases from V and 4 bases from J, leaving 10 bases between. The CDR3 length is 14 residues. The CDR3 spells CASSEQGWNQPQHF. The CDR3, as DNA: TGTGCCAGCAGTGAGCAGGGGTGGAATCAGCCCCAGCATTTT.

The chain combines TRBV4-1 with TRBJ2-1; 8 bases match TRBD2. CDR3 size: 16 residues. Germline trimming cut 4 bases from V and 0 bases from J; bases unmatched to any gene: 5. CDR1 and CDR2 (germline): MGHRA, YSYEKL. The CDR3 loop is CASSRQAGASYNEQFF. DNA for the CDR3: TGCGCCAGCAGCCGACAAGCGGGAGCCTCCTACAATGAGCAGTTCTTC.

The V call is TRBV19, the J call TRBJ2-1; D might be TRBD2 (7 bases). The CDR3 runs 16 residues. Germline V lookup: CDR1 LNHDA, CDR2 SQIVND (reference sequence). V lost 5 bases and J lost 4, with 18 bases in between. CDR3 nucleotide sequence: TGTGCCAGTAGTCTTAGGGTGGGAGGGGGTTACAATGAGCAGTTCTTC. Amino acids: CASSLRVGGGYNEQFF. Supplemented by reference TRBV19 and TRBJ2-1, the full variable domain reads DGGITQSPKYLFRKEGQNVTLSCEQNLNHDAMYWYRQDPGQGLRLIYYSQIVNDFQKGDIAEGYSVSREKKESFPLTVTSAQKNPTAFYLCASSLRVGGGYNEQFFGPGTRLTVL.

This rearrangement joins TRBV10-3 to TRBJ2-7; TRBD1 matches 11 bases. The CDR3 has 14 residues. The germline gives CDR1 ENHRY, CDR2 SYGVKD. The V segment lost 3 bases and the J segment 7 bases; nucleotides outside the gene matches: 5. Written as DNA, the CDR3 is TGTGCCATCAGTGACAGGGGACAGGGGGGTGAGCAGTACTTC. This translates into CAISDRGQGGEQYF.

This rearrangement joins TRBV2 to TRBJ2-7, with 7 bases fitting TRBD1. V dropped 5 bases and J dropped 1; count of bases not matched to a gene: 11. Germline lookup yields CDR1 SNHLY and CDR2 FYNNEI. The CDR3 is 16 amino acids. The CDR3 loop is CASSPGYRQGSYEQYF. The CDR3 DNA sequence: TGTGCCAGCAGTCCCGGCTATCGACAGGGTTCCTACGAGCAGTACTTC.

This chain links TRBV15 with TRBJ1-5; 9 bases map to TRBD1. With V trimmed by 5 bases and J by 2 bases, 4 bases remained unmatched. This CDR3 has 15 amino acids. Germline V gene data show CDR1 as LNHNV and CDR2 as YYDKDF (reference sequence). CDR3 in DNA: TGTGCCACCAGCCGCACAGGGGGCCGCAATCAGCCCCAGCATTTT. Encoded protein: CATSRTGGRNQPQHF.

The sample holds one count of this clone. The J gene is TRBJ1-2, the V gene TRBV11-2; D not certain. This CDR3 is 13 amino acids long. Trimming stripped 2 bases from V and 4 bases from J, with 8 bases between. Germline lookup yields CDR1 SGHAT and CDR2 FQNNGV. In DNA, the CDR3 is TGTGCCAGCAGCTTACAGACGCCCTATGGCTACACCTTC. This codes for CASSLQTPYGYTF. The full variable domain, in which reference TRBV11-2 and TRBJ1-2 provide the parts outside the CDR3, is EAGVAQSPRYKIIEKRQSVAFWCNPISGHATLYWYQQILGQGPKLLIQFQNNGVVDDSQLPKDRFSAERLKGVDSTLKIQPAKLEDSAVYLCASSLQTPYGYTFGSGTRLTVV.